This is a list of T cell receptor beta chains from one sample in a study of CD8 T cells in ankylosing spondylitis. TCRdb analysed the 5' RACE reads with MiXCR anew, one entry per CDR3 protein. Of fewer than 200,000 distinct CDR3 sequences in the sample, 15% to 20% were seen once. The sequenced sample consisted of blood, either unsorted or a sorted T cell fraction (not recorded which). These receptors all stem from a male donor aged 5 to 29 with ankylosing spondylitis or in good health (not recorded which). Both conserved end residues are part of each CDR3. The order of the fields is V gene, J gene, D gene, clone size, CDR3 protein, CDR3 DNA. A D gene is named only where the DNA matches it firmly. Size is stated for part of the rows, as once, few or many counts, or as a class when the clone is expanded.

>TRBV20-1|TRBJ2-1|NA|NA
CSARDRLNEQFF
TGCAGTGCTAGAGATCGCCTCAATGAGCAGTTCTTC
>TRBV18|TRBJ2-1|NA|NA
CASSPLSSSSNEQFF
TGTGCCAGCTCACCACTTTCATCCAGCTCCAATGAGCAGTTCTTC
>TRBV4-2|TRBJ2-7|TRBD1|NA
CASSQGTGSEQYF
TGTGCCAGCAGCCAAGGGACAGGGTCCGAGCAGTACTTC
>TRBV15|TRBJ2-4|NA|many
CATSRGTGTLGDIQYF
TGTGCCACCAGCAGAGGTACCGGAACACTAGGAGACATTCAGTACTTC
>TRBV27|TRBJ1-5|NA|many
CASSFGRQQPQHF
TGTGCCAGCAGTTTCGGCAGGCAGCAACCCCAGCATTTT
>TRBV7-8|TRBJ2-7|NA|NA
CASSLRAGATYEQYF
TGTGCCAGCAGCTTACGGGCAGGAGCTACCTACGAGCAGTACTTC
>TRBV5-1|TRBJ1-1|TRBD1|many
CASSQGKQGYTEAFF
TGCGCCAGCAGCCAAGGAAAACAGGGGTACACTGAAGCTTTCTTT
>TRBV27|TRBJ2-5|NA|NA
CASSRLGETQYF
TGTGCCAGCAGTCGACTGGGGGAGACCCAGTACTTC
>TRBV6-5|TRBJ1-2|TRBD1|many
CASSSGTGNGYTF
TGTGCCAGCAGTAGCGGGACAGGGAATGGCTACACCTTC
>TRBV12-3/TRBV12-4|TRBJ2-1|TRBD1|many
CASSSTPGARGTHQLYNEQFF
TGTGCCAGCAGTTCTACCCCAGGGGCCAGGGGGACCCACCAACTATACAATGAGCAGTTCTTC
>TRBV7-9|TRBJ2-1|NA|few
CASRRANYNEQFF
TGTGCCAGCCGTAGAGCTAATTACAATGAGCAGTTCTTC
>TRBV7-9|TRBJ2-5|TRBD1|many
CASSTGVGGETQYF
TGTGCCAGCAGTACAGGGGTCGGAGGAGAGACCCAGTACTTC
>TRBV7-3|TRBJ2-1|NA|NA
CASSLWVAGKNEQFF
TGTGCCAGCAGCTTATGGGTTGCGGGAAAGAATGAGCAGTTCTTC
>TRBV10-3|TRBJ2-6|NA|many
CAINLGAPGANVLTF
TGTGCCATCAACCTAGGGGCCCCTGGGGCCAACGTCCTGACTTTC
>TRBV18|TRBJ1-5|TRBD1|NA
CASSPRGQGNQPQHF
TGTGCCAGCTCACCGAGGGGACAGGGTAATCAGCCCCAGCATTTT
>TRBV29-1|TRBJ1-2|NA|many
CSVGIDWTRGYTF
TGCAGCGTCGGTATTGACTGGACGCGGGGCTACACCTTC
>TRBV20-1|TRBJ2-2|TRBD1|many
CSARVPDRDTGELFF
TGCAGTGCTAGAGTCCCGGACAGGGACACCGGGGAGCTGTTTTTT
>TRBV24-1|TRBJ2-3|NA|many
CATSDPRPDTQYF
TGTGCCACCAGTGATCCCCGGCCAGATACGCAGTATTTT
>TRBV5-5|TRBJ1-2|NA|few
CASSLDRGPYGYTF
TGTGCCAGCAGCTTGGACAGAGGACCCTATGGCTACACCTTC
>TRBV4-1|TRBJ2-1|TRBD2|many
CASSQDQRAGAYNEQFF
TGCGCCAGCAGCCAAGATCAGCGAGCGGGAGCCTACAATGAGCAGTTCTTC
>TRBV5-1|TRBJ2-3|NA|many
CASSTSGRSTDTQYF
TGCGCCAGCAGCACCTCGGGACGGAGCACAGATACGCAGTATTTT
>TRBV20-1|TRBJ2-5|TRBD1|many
CSARTGVETQYF
TGCAGTGCTAGGACAGGGGTAGAGACCCAGTACTTC
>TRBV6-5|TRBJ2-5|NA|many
CASSYSAGAQETQYF
TGTGCCAGCAGTTACTCGGCAGGGGCCCAAGAGACCCAGTACTTC
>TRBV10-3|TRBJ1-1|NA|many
CAISESKGIEAFF
TGTGCCATCAGTGAGTCTAAGGGAATTGAAGCTTTCTTT
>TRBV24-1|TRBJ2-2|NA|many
CATSDPPGQNTGELFF
TGTGCCACCAGTGACCCCCCGGGACAAAACACCGGGGAGCTGTTTTTT
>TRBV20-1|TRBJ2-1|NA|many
CSARVVEGHYNEQFF
TGCAGTGCTAGAGTAGTTGAAGGACACTACAATGAGCAGTTCTTC
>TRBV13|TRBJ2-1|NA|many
CASSLVQGGYNEQFF
TGTGCCAGCAGCTTAGTACAGGGAGGGTACAATGAGCAGTTCTTC
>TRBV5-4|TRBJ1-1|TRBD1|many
CASSDRDSGTEAFF
TGTGCCAGCAGCGACCGGGACAGCGGCACTGAAGCTTTCTTT
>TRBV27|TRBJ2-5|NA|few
CASTGPGRETQYF
TGTGCCAGCACCGGCCCGGGTAGGGAGACCCAGTACTTC
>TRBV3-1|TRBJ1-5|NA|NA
CASSINPNRDQPQHF
TGTGCCAGCAGCATCAACCCAAACAGGGATCAGCCCCAGCATTTT
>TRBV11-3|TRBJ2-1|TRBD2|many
CASSLDLSGLPYNEQFF
TGTGCCAGCAGCTTAGATTTGTCGGGACTACCTTACAATGAGCAGTTCTTC
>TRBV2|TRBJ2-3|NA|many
CASSEEDSPTDTQYF
TGTGCCAGCAGTGAAGAGGACAGTCCCACAGATACGCAGTATTTT
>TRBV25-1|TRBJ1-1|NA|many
CASSEGRTTEAFF
TGTGCCAGCAGTGAAGGCAGAACTACTGAAGCTTTCTTT
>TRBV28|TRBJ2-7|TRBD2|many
CASSPLPREGHYEQYF
TGTGCCAGCAGTCCCCTCCCCCGGGAGGGACACTACGAGCAGTACTTC
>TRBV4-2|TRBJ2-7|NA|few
CASSQDATSFYEQYF
TGTGCCAGCAGCCAAGATGCTACTAGCTTCTACGAGCAGTACTTC
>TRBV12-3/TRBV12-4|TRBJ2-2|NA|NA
CASSFRRQAGTGELFF
TGTGCCAGCAGTTTTCGGCGGCAGGCCGGGACCGGGGAGCTGTTTTTT
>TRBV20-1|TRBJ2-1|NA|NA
CSARVPSWYYNEQFF
TGCAGTGCTAGAGTACCTAGCTGGTACTACAATGAGCAGTTCTTC
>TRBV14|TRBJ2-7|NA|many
CASSQVATGSEQYF
TGTGCCAGCAGCCAAGTGGCGACGGGCAGCGAGCAGTACTTC
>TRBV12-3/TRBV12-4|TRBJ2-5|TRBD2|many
CASSGTSGRREGTQYF
TGTGCCAGCAGTGGGACTAGCGGGAGGCGGGAAGGGACCCAGTACTTC
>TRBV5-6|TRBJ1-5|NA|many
CASSPRGTNQPQHF
TGTGCCAGCAGCCCCCGGGGGACAAATCAGCCCCAGCATTTT
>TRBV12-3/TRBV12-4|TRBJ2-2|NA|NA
CASSPAGRDTGELFF
TGTGCCAGCTCTCCGGCGGGACGGGACACCGGGGAGCTGTTTTTT
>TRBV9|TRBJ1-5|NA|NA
CASSPTGDRNQPQHF
TGTGCCAGCAGCCCCACCGGGGATCGTAATCAGCCCCAGCATTTT
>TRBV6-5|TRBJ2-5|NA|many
CASTRGETQYF
TGTGCCAGCACTAGGGGAGAGACCCAGTACTTC
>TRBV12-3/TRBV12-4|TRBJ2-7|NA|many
CASTPSAYEQYF
TGTGCCAGCACTCCCTCGGCCTACGAGCAGTACTTC
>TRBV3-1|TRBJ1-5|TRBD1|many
CASSQAGGRLAYQPQHF
TGTGCCAGCAGCCAAGCAGGGGGACGGCTAGCATATCAGCCCCAGCATTTT
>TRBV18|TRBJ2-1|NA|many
CASSPRDSHYNEQFF
TGTGCCAGCTCACCACGGGACTCGCACTACAATGAGCAGTTCTTC
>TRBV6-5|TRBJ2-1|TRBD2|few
CASATLAGHNEQFF
TGTGCCAGCGCCACACTAGCGGGTCACAATGAGCAGTTCTTC
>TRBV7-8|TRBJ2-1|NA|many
CASSLKYTFNEQFF
TGTGCCAGCAGCTTAAAATACACTTTCAATGAGCAGTTCTTC
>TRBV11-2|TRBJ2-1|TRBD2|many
CASSHYLSGRADNEQFF
TGTGCCAGCAGCCATTATCTTAGCGGGAGGGCCGACAATGAGCAGTTCTTC
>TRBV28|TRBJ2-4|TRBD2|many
CASSFSSGRAGQYF
TGTGCCAGCAGTTTTTCTAGCGGGAGGGCTGGACAGTACTTC